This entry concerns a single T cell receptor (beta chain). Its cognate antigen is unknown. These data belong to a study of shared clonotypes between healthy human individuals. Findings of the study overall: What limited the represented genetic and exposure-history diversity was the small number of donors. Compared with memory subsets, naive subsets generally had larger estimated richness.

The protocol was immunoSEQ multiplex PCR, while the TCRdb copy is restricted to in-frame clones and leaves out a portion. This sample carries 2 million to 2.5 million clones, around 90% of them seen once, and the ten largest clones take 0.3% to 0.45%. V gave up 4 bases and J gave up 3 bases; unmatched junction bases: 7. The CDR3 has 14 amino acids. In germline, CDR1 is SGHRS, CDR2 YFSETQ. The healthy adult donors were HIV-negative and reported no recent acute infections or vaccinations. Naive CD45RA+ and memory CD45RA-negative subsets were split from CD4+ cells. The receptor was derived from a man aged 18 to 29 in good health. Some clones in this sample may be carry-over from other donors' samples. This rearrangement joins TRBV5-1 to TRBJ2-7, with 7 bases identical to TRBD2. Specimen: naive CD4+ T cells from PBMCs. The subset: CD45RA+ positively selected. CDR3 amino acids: CASSPRTSFYEQYF. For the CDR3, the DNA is TGCGCCAGCAGCCCCCGGACTAGTTTCTACGAGCAGTACTTC.